The present T cell receptor (beta chain) was sequenced within a study of patients and donors after allogeneic stem cell transplantation. A single record per CDR3 protein comes from TCRdb applying MiXCR to the RT-PCR reads. The table lists approximately 1,500 distinct CDR3 sequences, under 25% of them singletons. This clonotype was detected a few times. CDR3 length equals 14 residues. The germline CDR1 and CDR2 sequences are SGHRS and YFSETQ. V shed 4 bases and J shed 3 bases, with 14 bases lying between them. This chain uses TRBV5-1 with TRBJ2-7; TRBD2 is a possible D gene (6 bases). This TCR was recovered from a human donor who was either an allogeneic HSCT recipient or a stem cell or donor lymphocyte infusion donor (not recorded which). It is not recorded whose cells these are; they may come from a transplant donor. The specimen sequenced was blood, either unsorted or a sorted T cell fraction (not recorded which). Here the CDR3 reads CASSQDGRDYEQYF. CDR3 nucleotides: TGCGCCAGCAGCCAAGACGGGCGGGACTACGAGCAGTACTTC.